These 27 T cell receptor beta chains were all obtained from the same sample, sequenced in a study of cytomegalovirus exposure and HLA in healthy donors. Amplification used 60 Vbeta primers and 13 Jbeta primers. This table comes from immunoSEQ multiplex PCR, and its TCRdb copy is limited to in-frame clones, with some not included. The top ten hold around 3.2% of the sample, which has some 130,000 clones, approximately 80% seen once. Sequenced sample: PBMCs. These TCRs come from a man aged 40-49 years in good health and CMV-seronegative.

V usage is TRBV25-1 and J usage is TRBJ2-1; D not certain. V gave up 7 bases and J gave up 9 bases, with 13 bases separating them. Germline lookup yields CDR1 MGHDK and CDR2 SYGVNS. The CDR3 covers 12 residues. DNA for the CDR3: TGTGCCAGCATCGGGTTGGAAGTTGAGCAGTTCTTC. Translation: CASIGLEVEQFF. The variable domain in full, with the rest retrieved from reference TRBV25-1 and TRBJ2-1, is EADIYQTPRYLVIGTGKKITLECSQTMGHDKMYWYQQDPGMELHLIHYSYGVNSTEKGDLSSESTVSRIRTEHFPLTLESARPSHTSQYLCASIGLEVEQFFGPGTRLTVL.

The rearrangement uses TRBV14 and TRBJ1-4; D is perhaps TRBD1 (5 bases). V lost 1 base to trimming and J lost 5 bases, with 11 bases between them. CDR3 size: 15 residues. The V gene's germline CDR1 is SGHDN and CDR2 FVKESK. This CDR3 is CASSQVSGSNEKLFF. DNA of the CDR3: TGTGCCAGCAGCCAAGTATCAGGGTCGAATGAAAAACTGTTTTTT.

CDR3: CASSSAGGVGFDEQFF. The CDR3 DNA reads as TGTGCCAGCAGCTCAGCGGGAGGCGTGGGTTTTGATGAGCAGTTCTTC. The rearrangement links TRBV7-6 to TRBJ2-1; 9 positions match TRBD2. Germline CDR1 is SGHVS and CDR2 is FNYEAQ. The V gene end was trimmed by 4 bases and the J gene end by 8 bases; junction bases not matched to a gene: 12. This CDR3 region has 16 residues.

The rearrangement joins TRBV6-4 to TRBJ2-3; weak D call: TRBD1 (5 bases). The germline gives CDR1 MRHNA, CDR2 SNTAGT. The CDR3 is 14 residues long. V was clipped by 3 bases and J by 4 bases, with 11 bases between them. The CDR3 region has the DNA TGTGCCAGCAGTGAAGGGGCGTCGCCAGATACGCAGTATTTT. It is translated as CASSEGASPDTQYF.

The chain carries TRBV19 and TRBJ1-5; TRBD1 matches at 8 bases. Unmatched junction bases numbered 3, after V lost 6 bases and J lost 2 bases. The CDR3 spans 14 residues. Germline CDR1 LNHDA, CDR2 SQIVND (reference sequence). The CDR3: CASRPTGGNQPQHF. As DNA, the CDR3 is TGTGCCAGTAGACCGACAGGGGGCAATCAGCCCCAGCATTTT.

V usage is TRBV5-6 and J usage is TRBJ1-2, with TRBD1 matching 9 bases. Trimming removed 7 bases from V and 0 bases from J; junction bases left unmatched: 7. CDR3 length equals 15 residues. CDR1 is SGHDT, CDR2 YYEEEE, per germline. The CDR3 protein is CASRTTGGANYGYTF. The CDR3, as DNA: TGTGCCAGCCGAACGACAGGGGGAGCTAACTATGGCTACACCTTC.

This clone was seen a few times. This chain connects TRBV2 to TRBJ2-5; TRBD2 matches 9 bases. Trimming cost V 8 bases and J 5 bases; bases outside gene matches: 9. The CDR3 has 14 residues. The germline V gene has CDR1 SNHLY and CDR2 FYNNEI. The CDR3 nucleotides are TGTGCCAGCTTCTTGCGGGGGGGCCCCGAGACCCAGTACTTC. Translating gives CASFLRGGPETQYF. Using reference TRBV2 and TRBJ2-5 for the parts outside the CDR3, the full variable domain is EPEVTQTPSHQVTQMGQEVILRCVPISNHLYFYWYRQILGQKVEFLVSFYNNEISEKSEIFDDQFSVERPDGSNFTLKIRSTKLEDSAMYFCASFLRGGPETQYFGPGTRLLVL.

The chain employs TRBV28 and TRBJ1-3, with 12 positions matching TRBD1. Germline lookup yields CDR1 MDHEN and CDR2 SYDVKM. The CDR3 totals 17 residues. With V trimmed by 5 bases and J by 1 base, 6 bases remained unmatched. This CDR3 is CASSPGTGGVSGNTIYF. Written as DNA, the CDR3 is TGTGCCAGCAGTCCAGGGACAGGGGGCGTATCTGGAAACACCATATATTTT.

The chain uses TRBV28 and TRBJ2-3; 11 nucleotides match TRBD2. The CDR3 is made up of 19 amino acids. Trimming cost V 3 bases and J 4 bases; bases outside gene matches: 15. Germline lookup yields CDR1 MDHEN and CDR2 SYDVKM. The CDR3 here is CASSLIQVTSGSVADTQYF. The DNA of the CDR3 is TGTGCCAGCAGTTTGATACAGGTTACTAGCGGGAGTGTTGCAGATACGCAGTATTTT.

As DNA, the CDR3 is TGCGCCAGCAGCTTGGACGGAGCTGGAAACACCATATATTTT. Translating gives CASSLDGAGNTIYF. This chain links TRBV5-1 with TRBJ1-3; unclear D gene. This CDR3 is built from 14 residues. Germline V gene sequence: CDR1 SGHRS, CDR2 YFSETQ. Trimming took off 0 bases at V and 2 bases at J, with 6 bases between the two ends. The full variable domain, its missing parts supplied by reference TRBV5-1 and TRBJ1-3, is KAGVTQTPRYLIKTRGQQVTLSCSPISGHRSVSWYQQTPGQGLQFLFEYFSETQRNKGNFPGRFSGRQFSNSRSEMNVSTLELGDSALYLCASSLDGAGNTIYFGEGSWLTVV.

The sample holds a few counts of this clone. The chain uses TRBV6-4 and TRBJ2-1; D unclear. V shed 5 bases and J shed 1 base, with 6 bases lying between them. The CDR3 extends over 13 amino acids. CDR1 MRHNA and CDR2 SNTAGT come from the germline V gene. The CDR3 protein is CASSISSYNEQFF. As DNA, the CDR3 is TGTGCCAGCAGTATCAGTTCCTACAATGAGCAGTTCTTC.

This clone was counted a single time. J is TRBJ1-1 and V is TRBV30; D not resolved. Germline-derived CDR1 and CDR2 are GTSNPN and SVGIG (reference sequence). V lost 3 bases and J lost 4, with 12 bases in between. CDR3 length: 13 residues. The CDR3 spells CAWSRDSFTEAFF. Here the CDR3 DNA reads TGTGCCTGGAGCAGAGACTCATTCACTGAAGCTTTCTTT.

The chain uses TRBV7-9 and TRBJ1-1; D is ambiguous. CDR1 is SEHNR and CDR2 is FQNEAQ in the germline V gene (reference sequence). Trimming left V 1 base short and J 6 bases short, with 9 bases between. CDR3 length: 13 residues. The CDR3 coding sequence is TGTGCCAGCAGCTTAGTCGGGGTCCCTGAAGCTTTCTTT. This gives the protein CASSLVGVPEAFF.

The chain's CDR3 is CAITDRAKETQYF. In nucleotides, the CDR3 is TGTGCCATAACGGACAGGGCCAAAGAGACCCAGTACTTC. The genes are TRBV10-3 and TRBJ2-5; 8 bases agree with TRBD1. V lost 9 bases, J lost 3 bases, and 6 bases stayed unmatched. CDR3 length: 13 residues. Germline values: CDR1 ENHRY, CDR2 SYGVKD.

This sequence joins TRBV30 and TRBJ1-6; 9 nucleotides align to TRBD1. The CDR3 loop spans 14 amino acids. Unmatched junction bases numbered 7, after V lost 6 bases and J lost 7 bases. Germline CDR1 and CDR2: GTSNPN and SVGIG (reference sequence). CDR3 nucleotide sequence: TGTGCCTGCGGAGGTGACAGGGGGAATTCACCCCTCCACTTT. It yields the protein CACGGDRGNSPLHF.

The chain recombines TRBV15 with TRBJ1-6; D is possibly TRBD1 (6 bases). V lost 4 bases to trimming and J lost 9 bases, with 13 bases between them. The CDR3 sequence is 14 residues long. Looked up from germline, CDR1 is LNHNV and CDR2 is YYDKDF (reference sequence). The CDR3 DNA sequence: TGTGCCACCAGCAAAGCAGGGGAGGGTTCACCCCTCCACTTT. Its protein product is CATSKAGEGSPLHF.

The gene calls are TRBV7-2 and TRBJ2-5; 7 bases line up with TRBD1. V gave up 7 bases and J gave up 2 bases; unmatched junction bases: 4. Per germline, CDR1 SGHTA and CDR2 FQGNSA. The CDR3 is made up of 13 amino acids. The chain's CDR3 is CASTPDRQETQYF. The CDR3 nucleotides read TGTGCCAGCACCCCGGACAGGCAAGAGACCCAGTACTTC.

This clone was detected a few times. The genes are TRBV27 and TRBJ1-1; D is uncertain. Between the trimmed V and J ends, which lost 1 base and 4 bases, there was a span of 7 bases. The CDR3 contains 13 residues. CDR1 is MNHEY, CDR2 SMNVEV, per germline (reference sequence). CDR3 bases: TGTGCCAGCAGTTTATGGGAGGCCACTGAAGCTTTCTTT. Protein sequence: CASSLWEATEAFF.

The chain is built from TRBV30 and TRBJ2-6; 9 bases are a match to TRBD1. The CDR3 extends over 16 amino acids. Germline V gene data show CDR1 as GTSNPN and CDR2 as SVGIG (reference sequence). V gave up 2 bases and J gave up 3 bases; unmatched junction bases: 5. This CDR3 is CAWSWDRVYGANVLTF. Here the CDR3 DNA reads TGTGCCTGGAGTTGGGACAGGGTATATGGGGCCAACGTCCTGACTTTC.

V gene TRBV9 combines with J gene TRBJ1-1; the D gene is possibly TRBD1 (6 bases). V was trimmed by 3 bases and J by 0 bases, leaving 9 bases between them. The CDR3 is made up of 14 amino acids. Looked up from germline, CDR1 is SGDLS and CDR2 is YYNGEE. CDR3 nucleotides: TGTGCCAGCAGCGCAGGGGATCTGAACACTGAAGCTTTCTTT. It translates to CASSAGDLNTEAFF.

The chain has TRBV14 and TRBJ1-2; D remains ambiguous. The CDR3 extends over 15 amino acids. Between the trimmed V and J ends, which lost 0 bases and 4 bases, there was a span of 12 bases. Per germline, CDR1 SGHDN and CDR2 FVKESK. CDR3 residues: CASSQEGRGIYGYTF. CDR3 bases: TGTGCCAGCAGCCAAGAAGGCAGAGGAATCTATGGCTACACCTTC.

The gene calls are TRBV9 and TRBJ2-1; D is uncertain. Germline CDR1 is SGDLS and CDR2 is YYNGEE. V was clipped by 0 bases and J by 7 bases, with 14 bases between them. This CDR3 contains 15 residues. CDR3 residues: CASSVGSGVRNEQFF. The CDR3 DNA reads TGTGCCAGCAGCGTAGGGAGTGGCGTGAGGAATGAGCAGTTCTTC.

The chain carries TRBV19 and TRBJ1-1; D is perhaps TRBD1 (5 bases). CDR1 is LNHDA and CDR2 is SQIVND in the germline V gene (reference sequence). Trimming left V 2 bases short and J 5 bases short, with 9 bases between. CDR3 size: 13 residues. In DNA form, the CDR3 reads TGTGCCAGTAGTATACAGGAGGGGACTGAAGCTTTCTTT. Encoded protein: CASSIQEGTEAFF.

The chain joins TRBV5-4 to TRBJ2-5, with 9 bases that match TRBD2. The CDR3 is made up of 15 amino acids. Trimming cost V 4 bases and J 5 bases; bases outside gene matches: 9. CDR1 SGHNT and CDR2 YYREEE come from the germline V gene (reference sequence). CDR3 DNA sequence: TGTGCCAGCAGCACCGCCGGGACTAGCCTGGAGACCCAGTACTTC. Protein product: CASSTAGTSLETQYF. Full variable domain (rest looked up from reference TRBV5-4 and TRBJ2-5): ETGVTQSPTHLIKTRGQQVTLRCSSQSGHNTVSWYQQALGQGPQFIFQYYREEENGRGNFPPRFSGLQFPNYSSELNVNALELDDSALYLCASSTAGTSLETQYFGPGTRLLVL.

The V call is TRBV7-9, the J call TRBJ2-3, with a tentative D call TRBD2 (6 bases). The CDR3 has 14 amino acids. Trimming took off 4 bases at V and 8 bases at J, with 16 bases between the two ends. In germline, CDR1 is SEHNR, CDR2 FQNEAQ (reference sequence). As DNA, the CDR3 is TGTGCCAGCAGCTCTACCCCGGGACTTCTTACGCAGTATTTT. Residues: CASSSTPGLLTQYF.

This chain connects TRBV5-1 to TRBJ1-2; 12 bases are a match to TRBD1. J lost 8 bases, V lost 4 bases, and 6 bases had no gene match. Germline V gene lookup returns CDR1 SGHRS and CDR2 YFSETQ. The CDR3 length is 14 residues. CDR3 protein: CASSRGTGGGGYTF. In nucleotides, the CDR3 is TGCGCCAGCAGCCGCGGGACAGGGGGCGGCGGCTACACCTTC.

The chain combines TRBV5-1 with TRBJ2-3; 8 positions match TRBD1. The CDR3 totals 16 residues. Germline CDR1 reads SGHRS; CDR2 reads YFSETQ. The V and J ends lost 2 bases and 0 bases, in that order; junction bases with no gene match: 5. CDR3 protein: CASSFRGRTSTDTQYF. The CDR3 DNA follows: TGCGCCAGCAGCTTCAGGGGGCGGACTAGCACAGATACGCAGTATTTT. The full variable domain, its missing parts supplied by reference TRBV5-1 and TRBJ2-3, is KAGVTQTPRYLIKTRGQQVTLSCSPISGHRSVSWYQQTPGQGLQFLFEYFSETQRNKGNFPGRFSGRQFSNSRSEMNVSTLELGDSALYLCASSFRGRTSTDTQYFGPGTRLTVL.